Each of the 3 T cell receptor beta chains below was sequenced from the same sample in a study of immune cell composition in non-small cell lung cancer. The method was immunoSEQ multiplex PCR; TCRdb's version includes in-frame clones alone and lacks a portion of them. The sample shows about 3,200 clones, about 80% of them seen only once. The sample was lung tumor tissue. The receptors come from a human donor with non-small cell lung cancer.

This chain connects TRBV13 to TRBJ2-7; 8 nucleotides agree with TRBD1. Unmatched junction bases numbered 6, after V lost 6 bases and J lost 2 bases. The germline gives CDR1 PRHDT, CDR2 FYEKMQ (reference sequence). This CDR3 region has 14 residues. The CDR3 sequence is CASRPYRGAYEQYF. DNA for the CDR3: TGTGCCAGCAGGCCCTACAGGGGGGCCTACGAGCAGTACTTC. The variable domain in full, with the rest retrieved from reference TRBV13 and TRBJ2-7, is AAGVIQSPRHLIKEKRETATLKCYPIPRHDTVYWYQQGPGQDPQFLISFYEKMQSDKGSIPDRFSAQQFSDYHSELNMSSLELGDSALYFCASRPYRGAYEQYFGPGTRLTVT.

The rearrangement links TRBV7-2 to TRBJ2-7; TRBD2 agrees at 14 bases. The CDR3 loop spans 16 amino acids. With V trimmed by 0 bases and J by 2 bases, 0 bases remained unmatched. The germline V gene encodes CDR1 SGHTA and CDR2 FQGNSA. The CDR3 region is CASSLAGLAGAYEQYF. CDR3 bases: TGTGCCAGCAGCTTAGCGGGACTAGCGGGGGCCTACGAGCAGTACTTC.

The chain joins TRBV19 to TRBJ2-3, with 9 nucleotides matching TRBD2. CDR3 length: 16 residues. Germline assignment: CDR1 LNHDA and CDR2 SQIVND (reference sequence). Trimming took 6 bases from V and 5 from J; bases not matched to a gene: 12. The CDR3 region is CASRRTSDFGGDTQYF. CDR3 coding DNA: TGTGCCAGTAGAAGGACTAGCGATTTCGGAGGAGATACGCAGTATTTT.